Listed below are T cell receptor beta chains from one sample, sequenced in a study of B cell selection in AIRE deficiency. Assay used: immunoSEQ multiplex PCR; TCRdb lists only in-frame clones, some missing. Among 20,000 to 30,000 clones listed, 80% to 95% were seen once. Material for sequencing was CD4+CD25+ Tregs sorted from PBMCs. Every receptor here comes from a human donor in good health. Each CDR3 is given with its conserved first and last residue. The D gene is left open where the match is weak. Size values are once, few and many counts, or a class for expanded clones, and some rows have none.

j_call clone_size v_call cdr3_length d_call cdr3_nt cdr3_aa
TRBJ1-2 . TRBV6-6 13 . TGTGCCAGCAGAGGCAGAAATAACTATGGCTACACCTTC CASRGRNNYGYTF
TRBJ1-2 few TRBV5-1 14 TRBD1 TGCGCCAGCAGTAGAGGACAGGGGGAATATGGCTACACCTTC CASSRGQGEYGYTF
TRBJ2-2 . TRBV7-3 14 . TGTGCCAGCAGCTCAACAGGGTTCACCGGGGAGCTGTTTTTT CASSSTGFTGELFF
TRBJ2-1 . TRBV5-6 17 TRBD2 TGTGCCAGCAGCTGGGATAGCGGGGGTTCCTCCTACAATGAGCAGTTCTTC CASSWDSGGSSYNEQFF
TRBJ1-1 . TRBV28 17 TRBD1 TGTGCCAGCAGTTCCCCCGGGACAGGGGATCGGAACACTGAAGCTTTCTTT CASSSPGTGDRNTEAFF
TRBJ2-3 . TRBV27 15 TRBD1 TGTGCCAGCAATCTACAGGGGAGAAGCACAGATACGCAGTATTTT CASNLQGRSTDTQYF
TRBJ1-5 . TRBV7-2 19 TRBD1 TGTGCCAGCAGCTTAGTACCCGGGACAGGGACGTTTAGCAATCAGCCCCAGCATTTT CASSLVPGTGTFSNQPQHF
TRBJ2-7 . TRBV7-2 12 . TGTGCCAGCAGCTGGGACCAGGTCGAGCAGTACTTC CASSWDQVEQYF
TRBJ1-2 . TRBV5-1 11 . TGCGCCAGCAGCCCGGGGGGTGGCTACACCTTC CASSPGGGYTF
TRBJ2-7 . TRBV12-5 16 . TGTGCTAGTGGTTTGGTACTCGAGAGGGGCCACTACGAGCAGTACTTC CASGLVLERGHYEQYF
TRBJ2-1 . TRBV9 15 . TGTGCCAGCAGCGTTTCATGGCTTCCCTCCGGAGAGCAGTTCTTC CASSVSWLPSGEQFF
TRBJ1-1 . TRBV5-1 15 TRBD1 TGCGCCAGCAGCCCGGACAGGGGAAGTAACACTGAAGCTTTCTTT CASSPDRGSNTEAFF
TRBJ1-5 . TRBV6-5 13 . TGTGCCAGCAGCCCGGGAATATTTCAGCCCCAGCATTTT CASSPGIFQPQHF
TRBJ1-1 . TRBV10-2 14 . TGCGCCAGCAGGCAGGGGCGGTGGAACACTGAAGCTTTCTTT CASRQGRWNTEAFF
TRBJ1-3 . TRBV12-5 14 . TGTGCTAGTGGTACCGGGTCCTCTGGAAACACCATATATTTT CASGTGSSGNTIYF
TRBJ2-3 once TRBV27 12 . TGTGCCAGCAGGGCTAGCACAGATACGCAGTATTTT CASRASTDTQYF
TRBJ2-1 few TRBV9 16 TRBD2 TGTGCCAGCAGCTCCGGCACGGGGGGACCTTACAATGAGCAGTTCTTC CASSSGTGGPYNEQFF
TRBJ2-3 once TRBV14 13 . TGTGCCAGCAAAGGGGGATACACAGATACGCAGTATTTT CASKGGYTDTQYF
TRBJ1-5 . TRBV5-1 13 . TGCGCCAGCAGCTACCGGGGGGGCCAGCCCCAGCATTTT CASSYRGGQPQHF
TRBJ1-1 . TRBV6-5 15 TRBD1 TGTGCCAGCAGTTACTCGGGACAGTTCAACACTGAAGCTTTCTTT CASSYSGQFNTEAFF
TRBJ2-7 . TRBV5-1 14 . TGCGCCAGCAGCCCTCAGACCGGGAAGGACGAGCAGTACTTC CASSPQTGKDEQYF
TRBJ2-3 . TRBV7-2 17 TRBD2 TGTGCCAGCAGCTCGCGGTGGGAGCGGGGGATCCCAGATACGCAGTATTTT CASSSRWERGIPDTQYF
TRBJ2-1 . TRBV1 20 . TGCACCAGCAGCCAAGAAGGTGGTAGCGGGGGGCAGAGCTCCTACAATGAGCAGTTCTTC CTSSQEGGSGGQSSYNEQFF
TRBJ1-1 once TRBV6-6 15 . TGTGCCAGCAGTTACTTAGCGACGGGCCACACTGAAGCTTTCTTT CASSYLATGHTEAFF